A single sample is the source of the 28 T cell receptor beta chains below, sequenced in a study of shared clonotypes between healthy human individuals. Using immunoSEQ multiplex PCR, the repertoire was profiled, and TCRdb retains in-frame clones only, with some absent. The table records over a million clones, around 97% of them present only once. The sequencing input was naive CD4+ T cells sorted from blood. The subset denotes: CD45RA+ positively selected. The receptor set was obtained from a young man in good health.

The chain carries TRBV21-1 and TRBJ2-6; TRBD1, as called in the table, went unchecked against the DNA. TRBV21-1 is noted as a pseudogene. The CDR3 totals 16 residues. This CDR3 reads CASSTQGRPGANVLTF. CDR3 DNA: TGTGCCAGCAGCACCCAGGGCCGGCCTGGGGCCAACGTCCTGACTTTC.

The V gene is TRBV7-6, the J gene TRBJ1-3, with 7 bases matching TRBD1. The CDR3 length is 15 residues. V was clipped by 5 bases and J by 0 bases; unmatched bases: 4. Germline assignment: CDR1 SGHVS and CDR2 FNYEAQ. In DNA form, the CDR3 reads TGTGCCAGCAGCCAGGGGGGGGGCTCTGGAAACACCATATATTTT. It encodes CASSQGGGSGNTIYF.

This chain joins TRBV2 and TRBJ1-4; D gene ambiguous. This CDR3 has 13 amino acids. V gave up 4 bases and J gave up 8 bases, with 11 bases separating them. Germline V gene data show CDR1 as SNHLY and CDR2 as FYNNEI. CDR3 residues: CASSVRLWEKLFF. CDR3 DNA sequence: TGTGCCAGCAGTGTGAGGTTATGGGAAAAACTGTTTTTT.

This chain links TRBV6-1 with TRBJ2-5; D gene ambiguous. The CDR3 spans 13 residues. Per germline, CDR1 MNHNS and CDR2 SASEGT. Trimming removed 5 bases at V and 4 bases at J, with 11 bases between. The chain's CDR3 is CASSLAQLETQYF. In nucleotides, the CDR3 is TGTGCCAGCAGTTTGGCCCAGCTAGAGACCCAGTACTTC.

The CDR3 spells CASSPRDYYNEQFF. The CDR3 DNA follows: TGTGCCAGCAGCCCGAGGGACTACTACAATGAGCAGTTCTTC. This sequence joins TRBV11-2 and TRBJ2-1, with TRBD2 identical over 7 bases. The CDR3 has 14 amino acids. Per germline, CDR1 SGHAT and CDR2 FQNNGV. The V segment lost 5 bases and the J segment 3 bases; nucleotides outside the gene matches: 4.

This chain joins TRBV5-5 and TRBJ1-1; D may be TRBD1 (5 bases). Germline assignment: CDR1 SGHKS and CDR2 YYEKEE (reference sequence). CDR3 length: 12 amino acids. Trimming cost V 4 bases and J 11 bases, with 15 bases left between them. CDR3: CASSDTGLRAFF. The CDR3 nucleotides are TGTGCCAGCAGCGATACAGGACTTCGGGCTTTCTTT.

V usage is TRBV29-1 and J usage is TRBJ2-6, with D perhaps TRBD1 or TRBD2 (5 bases each). The CDR3 has 14 amino acids. CDR1 is SQVTM, CDR2 ANQGSEA, per germline. V lost 6 bases and J 2 bases, leaving 11 bases between the germline ends. The CDR3 sequence is CSVDWGTGANVLTF. The CDR3 coding sequence is TGCAGCGTGGATTGGGGGACTGGGGCCAACGTCCTGACTTTC.

The chain links TRBV28 to TRBJ2-7; no clear D gene. The CDR3 length is 9 residues. The V gene's germline CDR1 is MDHEN and CDR2 SYDVKM. The CDR3 DNA reads TGTGCGGTGTCTCACGAGCAGTACTTC. Encoded protein: CAVSHEQYF.

This clone was counted once. The chain has TRBV28 and TRBJ1-3, with D unresolved. This CDR3 is 14 amino acids long. CDR1 is MDHEN and CDR2 is SYDVKM in the germline V gene. Trimming took 4 bases from V and 4 from J, leaving 11 bases between them. In DNA form, the CDR3 reads TGTGCCAGCAGTTCCCAATTTTACGGAAACACCATATATTTT. Translated: CASSSQFYGNTIYF.

The gene calls are TRBV18 and TRBJ2-2; D is undetermined. Trimming cost V 2 bases and J 2 bases, with 9 bases left between them. This CDR3 comprises 15 residues. CDR1 is KGHSH, CDR2 LQKENI, per germline. CDR3 sequence: CASSPTGRNTGELFF. DNA for the CDR3: TGTGCCAGCTCACCAACGGGCAGAAACACCGGGGAGCTGTTTTTT.

The chain combines TRBV27 with TRBJ2-1, with D perhaps assigned TRBD1 or TRBD2 (5 bases each). CDR3 length: 15 amino acids. Germline assignment: CDR1 MNHEY and CDR2 SMNVEV (reference sequence). Trimming took off 9 bases at V and 7 bases at J, with 22 bases between the two ends. CDR3 DNA: TGTGCCAGTAGAGTACTAGGACACATGGGGAATGAGCAGTTCTTC. It specifies CASRVLGHMGNEQFF.

The chain links TRBV27 to TRBJ1-4; 12 bases are shared with TRBD1. The CDR3 length is 15 residues. Germline V CDR1 and CDR2: MNHEY, SMNVEV (reference sequence). Unmatched junction bases numbered 5, after V lost 3 bases and J lost 9 bases. CDR3 DNA: TGTGCCAGCAGTTTCGAGGGACAGGGGGCTAAAAAACTGTTTTTT. Protein product: CASSFEGQGAKKLFF.

The rearrangement uses TRBV7-3 and TRBJ2-1; 7 nucleotides agree with TRBD2. The CDR3 spans 14 residues. J gave up 8 bases and V 5 bases, and 9 bases lay outside the gene matches. The germline CDR1 and CDR2 sequences are SGHTA and FQGTGA. CDR3 protein: CASSKGLTAYEQFF. The DNA for the CDR3 is TGTGCCAGCAGCAAGGGACTAACTGCCTATGAGCAGTTCTTC.

A remark on this clone: Other DNA sequences of this sample code for an identical CDR3. The J gene is TRBJ2-5, the V gene TRBV5-1, with TRBD2 as a possible D gene (6 bases). Germline V gives CDR1 SGHRS, CDR2 YFSETQ. The V end was cut by 0 bases, the J end by 5 bases, with 8 bases between. The CDR3 spans 13 residues. DNA for the CDR3: TGCGCCAGCAGCTTGGGGCTAGCGGAGACCCAGTACTTC. Protein product: CASSLGLAETQYF.

The chain employs TRBV2 and TRBJ1-5; 8 bases fit TRBD1. J gave up 6 bases and V 6 bases, and 7 bases lay outside the gene matches. This CDR3 has 14 residues. Germline values: CDR1 SNHLY, CDR2 FYNNEI. CDR3 amino acids: CASRETGEGQPQHF. The CDR3 region has the DNA TGTGCCAGCAGAGAGACAGGGGAAGGTCAGCCCCAGCATTTT.

The chain is built from TRBV7-6 and TRBJ2-5, with TRBD2 as a possible D gene (6 bases). The germline gives CDR1 SGHVS, CDR2 FNYEAQ. The CDR3 loop spans 15 amino acids. V was cut by 5 bases and J by 3 bases, with 16 bases left in between. CDR3 loop: CASSVRDWWEETQYF. CDR3 sequence (DNA): TGTGCCAGCAGCGTTAGGGACTGGTGGGAAGAGACCCAGTACTTC.

The chain carries TRBV27 and TRBJ1-5; D is possibly TRBD1 (6 bases). The CDR3 is 15 residues long. The germline V gene has CDR1 MNHEY and CDR2 SMNVEV (reference sequence). V shed 6 bases and J shed 7 bases, with 19 bases lying between them. The DNA for the CDR3 is TGTGCCAGCAGCCTGCGTGGCAGGGGAGGACAGCCCCAGCATTTT. The encoded protein is CASSLRGRGGQPQHF.

The chain joins TRBV10-3 to TRBJ2-7; 10 bases are shared with TRBD2. The CDR3 is made up of 15 amino acids. CDR1 is ENHRY and CDR2 is SYGVKD in the germline V gene. With V trimmed by 2 bases and J by 3 bases, 4 bases remained unmatched. The CDR3 DNA sequence: TGTGCCATCAGTGAGAAACTAGCGGGACTCTACGAGCAGTACTTC. This encodes CAISEKLAGLYEQYF.

This rearrangement joins TRBV11-3 to TRBJ2-3, with D perhaps being TRBD1 or TRBD2 (7 bases each). Trimming stripped 4 bases from V and 7 bases from J, with 18 bases between. The germline gives CDR1 SGHNT, CDR2 YENEEA. The CDR3 consists of 15 residues. CDR3 residues: CASSSPGGGRNTQYF. The CDR3 DNA reads as TGTGCCAGCAGCTCCCCAGGGGGGGGGAGGAATACGCAGTATTTT.

The chain is built from TRBV6-1 and TRBJ2-5; tentatively, D is TRBD2 (6 bases). This CDR3 region has 15 residues. V lost 0 bases and J lost 4, with 12 bases in between. The V gene's germline CDR1 is MNHNS and CDR2 SASEGT. The CDR3 is CASSEATGVGETQYF. For the CDR3, the DNA is TGTGCCAGCAGTGAAGCCACGGGGGTCGGAGAGACCCAGTACTTC.

The chain couples TRBV5-1 to TRBJ2-7; perhaps TRBD1 as D (6 bases). This CDR3 region has 17 residues. Trimming took 1 base from V and 7 from J, leaving 24 bases between them. CDR1 and CDR2 (germline): SGHRS, YFSETQ. The CDR3 nucleotides read TGCGCCAGCAGCTTGACTTCGAGAGACAGGAATCCTGGAGAGCAGTACTTC. Protein product: CASSLTSRDRNPGEQYF. Full variable domain (rest looked up from reference TRBV5-1 and TRBJ2-7): KAGVTQTPRYLIKTRGQQVTLSCSPISGHRSVSWYQQTPGQGLQFLFEYFSETQRNKGNFPGRFSGRQFSNSRSEMNVSTLELGDSALYLCASSLTSRDRNPGEQYFGPGTRLTVT.

The chain uses TRBV7-9 and TRBJ2-5; TRBD1 or TRBD2 may be the D gene (5 bases each). The V gene's germline CDR1 is SEHNR and CDR2 FQNEAQ (reference sequence). The CDR3 extends over 13 amino acids. V was shortened by 4 bases and J by 14 bases, with 20 bases between the two germline ends. For the CDR3, the DNA is TGTGCCAGCAGCTCAGAACCACAGGACTGGGACTACTTC. This translates into CASSSEPQDWDYF.

A remark on this clone: This specimen includes other DNA sequences encoding the same CDR3. The chain uses TRBV28 and TRBJ2-3, with a weak D call TRBD1 (6 bases). Germline CDR1 is MDHEN and CDR2 is SYDVKM. This CDR3 is built from 12 residues. Trimming left V 6 bases short and J 4 bases short, with 8 bases between. The CDR3 region has the DNA TGTGCCAGCAGACAGGGATCAGATACGCAGTATTTT. Translation: CASRQGSDTQYF.

This chain connects TRBV30 to TRBJ1-3; TRBD1 is a possible D gene (5 bases). The CDR3 is 14 residues long. V dropped 2 bases and J dropped 4 bases, with 12 bases sitting between them. From germline, CDR1 is GTSNPN and CDR2 SVGIG (reference sequence). CDR3 coding DNA: TGTGCCTGGAGTCGGGCCAGGGACGGAAACACCATATATTTT. Encoded protein: CAWSRARDGNTIYF.

The chain recombines TRBV6-1 with TRBJ2-7; TRBD2 matches at 7 bases. Germline V gene data show CDR1 as MNHNS and CDR2 as SASEGT. CDR3 length equals 14 residues. Losses at the gene ends were 4 bases for V and 4 bases for J; bases not matched to a gene: 7. The CDR3 region has the DNA TGTGCCAGCAGTGCTAGCGGAGGTGGGTACGAGCAGTACTTC. Protein: CASSASGGGYEQYF.

The chain has TRBV7-2 and TRBJ2-7; 10 bases fit TRBD1. The CDR3 consists of 15 residues. The V gene end was trimmed by 5 bases and the J gene end by 4 bases; junction bases not matched to a gene: 8. Germline CDR1 is SGHTA and CDR2 is FQGNSA. In DNA, the CDR3 is TGTGCCAGCAGCCTCCGACAGGGGGCAGGATACGAGCAGTACTTC. This translates into CASSLRQGAGYEQYF.

This chain links TRBV5-1 with TRBJ1-1, with 8 positions matching TRBD1. The V segment lost 4 bases and the J segment 6 bases; nucleotides outside the gene matches: 5. CDR3 length: 13 residues. The germline gives CDR1 SGHRS, CDR2 YFSETQ. The CDR3 DNA follows: TGCGCCAGCAGCCCGACAGGGGTCGCTGAAGCTTTCTTT. It encodes CASSPTGVAEAFF.

The chain combines TRBV9 with TRBJ2-5; TRBD1 might be the D (5 bases). V lost 3 bases and J 5 bases, leaving 20 bases between the germline ends. This CDR3 spans 16 amino acids. In germline, CDR1 is SGDLS, CDR2 YYNGEE. The CDR3 nucleotides read TGTGCCAGCAGCGCCTTCCCTTGGCAGGGATGGGAGACCCAGTACTTC. Translated, it gives CASSAFPWQGWETQYF. The complete variable domain, with remaining parts taken from reference TRBV9 and TRBJ2-5, reads DSGVTQTPKHLITATGQRVTLRCSPRSGDLSVYWYQQSLDQGLQFLIQYYNGEERAKGNILERFSAQQFPDLHSELNLSSLELGDSALYFCASSAFPWQGWETQYFGPGTRLLVL.